This passage covers 29 T cell receptor beta chains from one sample sequenced in a study of glioma-infiltrating T cells after dendritic cell vaccination (dated by TCRdb to 2016 to 2017). According to the study, the label for this sample's time point signals: after dendritic cell vaccination, including at tumor progression/relapse. Library construction relied on the immunoSEQ multiplex PCR assay. TCRdb limited this immuneACCESS table to in-frame rearrangements with V and J called. A share of clones is missing; checked studies link under half to unresolved V genes, and the rest is unexplained. This sample lists 90,000 to 140,000 clones; almost 90% were detected once. The ten largest clonotypes hold approximately 2.7% of the sample. The sequencing used blood, collected after dendritic cell vaccination. The receptors here all came from a human donor with glioblastoma.

The chain is built from TRBV19 and TRBJ1-5, with 9 bases fitting TRBD1. CDR3 length: 15 residues. Per germline, CDR1 LNHDA and CDR2 SQIVND (reference sequence). Trimming cost V 6 bases and J 2 bases; bases outside gene matches: 5. CDR3 bases: TGTGCCAGTAGAGAACAGGGGGCCGGCAATCAGCCCCAGCATTTT. This sequence encodes CASREQGAGNQPQHF. Combining the CDR3 with reference TRBV19 and TRBJ1-5 gives the whole variable domain DGGITQSPKYLFRKEGQNVTLSCEQNLNHDAMYWYRQDPGQGLRLIYYSQIVNDFQKGDIAEGYSVSREKKESFPLTVTSAQKNPTAFYLCASREQGAGNQPQHFGDGTRLSIL.

The chain links TRBV19 to TRBJ1-2; 7 nucleotides match TRBD1. The CDR3 extends over 15 amino acids. V was pared by 5 bases and J by 3 bases, with 9 bases of the junction left unmatched. Germline-derived CDR1 and CDR2 are LNHDA and SQIVND (reference sequence). The DNA of the CDR3 is TGTGCCAGTAGTTCTACAGGGGTCGGGCACTATGGCTACACCTTC. Amino acids: CASSSTGVGHYGYTF.

On this clone: One junction end disagrees with the germline gene, perhaps due to a read error. This chain uses TRBV6-1 with TRBJ2-7; TRBD1 matches 9 bases. This CDR3 comprises 13 residues. CDR1 is MNHNS, CDR2 SASEGT, per germline. The CDR3 reads CASIPNGDRERHF. Here the CDR3 DNA reads TGTGCCAGCATCCCCAACGGGGACAGGGAAAGGCACTTC.

The rearrangement links TRBV10-3 to TRBJ1-2; TRBD1 matches at 7 bases. CDR3 length equals 15 residues. The germline gives CDR1 ENHRY, CDR2 SYGVKD. The V gene end was trimmed by 3 bases and the J gene end by 4 bases; junction bases not matched to a gene: 8. The DNA for the CDR3 is TGTGCCATCAGTGAAGACAGGGACAACCTCTATGGCTACACCTTC. Translation: CAISEDRDNLYGYTF.

The J gene is TRBJ2-1, the V gene TRBV11-2; D is perhaps TRBD2 (6 bases). V was pared by 6 bases and J by 10 bases, with 13 bases between. In germline, CDR1 is SGHAT, CDR2 FQNNGV. The CDR3 extends over 12 amino acids. CDR3 protein: CASRNRDSEQFF. CDR3 DNA: TGTGCCAGCAGGAACCGGGACTCAGAGCAGTTCTTC. Full variable domain (missing parts from reference TRBV11-2 and TRBJ2-1): EAGVAQSPRYKIIEKRQSVAFWCNPISGHATLYWYQQILGQGPKLLIQFQNNGVVDDSQLPKDRFSAERLKGVDSTLKIQPAKLEDSAVYLCASRNRDSEQFFGPGTRLTVL.

This clone was observed a single time. The V gene is TRBV6-1, the J gene TRBJ1-2; 8 bases align to TRBD1. Trimming cost V 3 bases and J 8 bases; bases outside gene matches: 14. Germline V gene data show CDR1 as MNHNS and CDR2 as SASEGT. The CDR3 length is 16 residues. CDR3 region: CASSEAGTGLRRGYTF. CDR3 coding DNA: TGTGCCAGCAGTGAGGCCGGGACAGGCCTACGAAGAGGCTACACCTTC.

The chain recombines TRBV5-1 with TRBJ2-1; the match to TRBD2 covers 13 bases. V dropped 0 bases and J dropped 0; count of bases not matched to a gene: 6. Germline V gene lookup returns CDR1 SGHRS and CDR2 YFSETQ. The CDR3 loop spans 19 amino acids. The CDR3 nucleotides read TGCGCCAGCAGCTTGGGGGGACTAGCGGGGCAGAGCTCCTACAATGAGCAGTTCTTC. Its translation: CASSLGGLAGQSSYNEQFF. Full variable domain (remainder filled in from reference TRBV5-1 and TRBJ2-1): KAGVTQTPRYLIKTRGQQVTLSCSPISGHRSVSWYQQTPGQGLQFLFEYFSETQRNKGNFPGRFSGRQFSNSRSEMNVSTLELGDSALYLCASSLGGLAGQSSYNEQFFGPGTRLTVL.

The CDR3 DNA is TGTGCCAGCAGCCCCAGGGACAGGCACGAGCAGTACTTC. Translated, it gives CASSPRDRHEQYF. The gene calls are TRBV11-2 and TRBJ2-7; 8 bases map to TRBD1. The CDR3 runs to 13 residues. Trimming cost V 5 bases and J 5 bases; bases outside gene matches: 5. Germline CDR1 and CDR2: SGHAT and FQNNGV.

This chain links TRBV5-1 with TRBJ2-7; tentative D call: TRBD1 (6 bases). Trimming cost V 0 bases and J 2 bases, with 12 bases left between them. Germline values: CDR1 SGHRS, CDR2 YFSETQ. CDR3 length equals 15 residues. In DNA form, the CDR3 reads TGCGCCAGCAGCTTGGGGGACACCTCGCCCTACGAGCAGTACTTC. It codes for CASSLGDTSPYEQYF.

The V gene is TRBV30, the J gene TRBJ1-6; D uncertain. This CDR3 comprises 14 residues. Germline V gene sequence: CDR1 GTSNPN, CDR2 SVGIG (reference sequence). Trimming removed 3 bases from V and 10 bases from J, with 16 bases in between. The CDR3 nucleotides are TGTGCCTGGAGCCCGCGTCCCCGAGAGTCACCCCTCCACTTT. The encoded protein is CAWSPRPRESPLHF.

DNA of the CDR3: TGTGCCACCAGCAGACCGACAGGGGGCATCGGGGAGCTGTTTTTT. This codes for CATSRPTGGIGELFF. The J gene is TRBJ2-2, the V gene TRBV15; the match to TRBD1 covers 10 bases. Germline-derived CDR1 and CDR2 are LNHNV and YYDKDF (reference sequence). After removal of 2 bases from V and 7 bases from J, the junction contained 4 bases not matched to a gene. This CDR3 has 15 residues.

This chain joins TRBV15 and TRBJ1-4; 8 nucleotides line up with TRBD1. The CDR3 has 17 residues. V lost 5 bases and J lost 0; bases outside the gene matches: 8. Germline CDR1 LNHNV, CDR2 YYDKDF (reference sequence). The CDR3 reads CATSGSQGAATNEKLFF. The CDR3 DNA reads as TGTGCCACCAGCGGTTCCCAGGGGGCCGCAACTAATGAAAAACTGTTTTTT. The complete variable domain, with remaining parts taken from reference TRBV15 and TRBJ1-4, reads DAMVIQNPRYQVTQFGKPVTLSCSQTLNHNVMYWYQQKSSQAPKLLFHYYDKDFNNEADTPDNFQSRRPNTSFCFLDIRSPGLGDTAMYLCATSGSQGAATNEKLFFGSGTQLSVL.

The chain recombines TRBV7-2 with TRBJ1-5; 8 bases agree with TRBD1. Per germline, CDR1 SGHTA and CDR2 FQGNSA. The V segment lost 6 bases and the J segment 3 bases; nucleotides outside the gene matches: 4. CDR3 size: 14 residues. The CDR3 protein is CASRRTGNNQPQHF. The CDR3 coding sequence is TGTGCCAGCAGAAGGACAGGGAACAATCAGCCCCAGCATTTT.

This rearrangement joins TRBV18 to TRBJ1-4, with 7 bases that match TRBD1. Germline CDR1 reads KGHSH; CDR2 reads LQKENI. The trim removed 4 bases at V and 5 bases at J, leaving 7 bases unmatched. The CDR3 sequence is 15 residues long. CDR3 bases: TGTGCCAGCTCACTCCTAAGGGGGCCCAATGAAAAACTGTTTTTT. The encoded protein is CASSLLRGPNEKLFF.

The chain combines TRBV27 with TRBJ2-1; TRBD1 matches at 8 bases. This CDR3 is 14 amino acids long. V shed 4 bases, J shed 7 bases, and the junction held 6 bases outside the gene matches. Germline values: CDR1 MNHEY, CDR2 SMNVEV (reference sequence). The DNA of the CDR3 is TGTGCCAGCAGTTCGTTGGACAGGGCAAATGAGCAGTTCTTC. Amino acid sequence: CASSSLDRANEQFF.

V is TRBV2 and J is TRBJ1-2, with 9 bases lining up with TRBD1. Germline V gene lookup returns CDR1 SNHLY and CDR2 FYNNEI. The V segment lost 7 bases and the J segment 5 bases; nucleotides outside the gene matches: 2. There are 12 residues in the CDR3. The CDR3: CASKGTGYGYTF. In nucleotides, the CDR3 is TGTGCCAGCAAGGGGACAGGGTATGGCTACACCTTC.

This clone came up once. The V gene is TRBV5-1, the J gene TRBJ2-1; 10 bases map to TRBD2. The CDR3 spans 15 residues. Trimming removed 4 bases from V and 4 bases from J; junction bases left unmatched: 5. CDR1 is SGHRS, CDR2 YFSETQ, per germline. The CDR3 DNA reads TGCGCCAGCAGCCCCGGACTAGCGGAATACAATGAGCAGTTCTTC. Its protein product is CASSPGLAEYNEQFF. Looking up the rest from reference TRBV5-1 and TRBJ2-1 gives the full variable domain: KAGVTQTPRYLIKTRGQQVTLSCSPISGHRSVSWYQQTPGQGLQFLFEYFSETQRNKGNFPGRFSGRQFSNSRSEMNVSTLELGDSALYLCASSPGLAEYNEQFFGPGTRLTVL.

On this clone itself: The sample has other DNA sequences that encode this CDR3 too. V gene TRBV5-6 combines with J gene TRBJ1-2; D remains ambiguous. The germline V gene encodes CDR1 SGHDT and CDR2 YYEEEE. The CDR3 extends over 12 amino acids. The V end lost 2 bases, the J end lost 3 bases, and 5 bases lay between the germline ends. Written as DNA, the CDR3 is TGTGCCAGCAGCTTACGGGACTATGGCTACACCTTC. As protein: CASSLRDYGYTF.

CDR3 sequence (DNA): TGCGCCAGCAGTGTGAGGCCGGCCGGGGAGCTGTTTTTT. It specifies CASSVRPAGELFF. The gene calls are TRBV10-1 and TRBJ2-2; D uncertain. Germline V CDR1 and CDR2: WNHNN, SYGVQD (reference sequence). The CDR3 is 13 residues long. Trimming stripped 4 bases from V and 6 bases from J, with 9 bases between.

About this clone: This same CDR3 is encoded by further DNA sequences in the sample. The V and J genes are TRBV7-3 and TRBJ2-5; 10 bases map to TRBD2. The CDR3 covers 14 residues. Germline lookup yields CDR1 SGHTA and CDR2 FQGTGA. Trimming at V came to 6 bases and at J to 3 bases, leaving 4 bases not matched to a gene. The CDR3 spells CASSSGLAEETQYF. DNA for the CDR3: TGTGCCAGCAGTTCCGGACTAGCGGAAGAGACCCAGTACTTC.

This clone was detected only once. The chain links TRBV29-1 to TRBJ2-1; TRBD1 agrees at 7 bases. V trimming: 7 bases; J trimming: 7 bases; junction bases outside the gene matches: 10. CDR3 size: 13 residues. Germline lookup yields CDR1 SQVTM and CDR2 ANQGSEA. The CDR3 DNA reads TGCAGCGCCACGCCGGGACAGCTGAATGAGCAGTTCTTC. Its protein product is CSATPGQLNEQFF.

The V call is TRBV7-9, the J call TRBJ1-2; D unclear. Deletions cut 10 bases from V and 3 bases from J, with 9 bases between. The CDR3 sequence is 11 residues long. Germline V gives CDR1 SEHNR, CDR2 FQNEAQ (reference sequence). This CDR3 reads CATQIDYGYTF. The DNA of the CDR3 is TGTGCCACCCAGATTGACTATGGCTACACCTTC. The variable domain in full, completed from reference TRBV7-9 and TRBJ1-2, reads DTGVSQNPRHKITKRGQNVTFRCDPISEHNRLYWYRQTLGQGPEFLTYFQNEAQLEKSRLLSDRFSAERPKGSFSTLEIQRTEQGDSAMYLCATQIDYGYTFGSGTRLTVV.

The chain couples TRBV5-1 to TRBJ1-2; D is uncertain. The V and J ends lost 0 bases and 4 bases respectively, with 10 bases between them. CDR1 SGHRS and CDR2 YFSETQ come from the germline V gene. The CDR3 length is 14 residues. CDR3 sequence reads: CASSLGEGSYGYTF. The CDR3 nucleotides are TGCGCCAGCAGCTTGGGTGAGGGCTCCTATGGCTACACCTTC.

This clone was seen once. The chain recombines TRBV19 with TRBJ2-1; TRBD1 agrees at 8 bases. CDR1 is LNHDA and CDR2 is SQIVND in the germline V gene (reference sequence). The CDR3 length is 15 residues. V trimming: 6 bases; J trimming: 1 base; junction bases outside the gene matches: 5. The CDR3 region is CASRSRQGSYNEQFF. The CDR3 nucleotides read TGTGCCAGTAGATCCAGACAGGGGTCCTACAATGAGCAGTTCTTC.

J is TRBJ2-7 and V is TRBV6-1; D may be TRBD2 (5 bases). The V gene lost 5 bases and the J gene lost 5 bases, with 19 bases spanning the gap. This CDR3 region has 15 residues. Germline V gene lookup returns CDR1 MNHNS and CDR2 SASEGT. The CDR3 DNA reads as TGTGCCAGCAGTTTTCAACCGAGGGTTTCCAACGAGCAGTACTTC. Protein sequence: CASSFQPRVSNEQYF.

This clone was observed once. This chain links TRBV6-1 with TRBJ1-1; TRBD1 aligns across 7 bases. Germline CDR1 reads MNHNS; CDR2 reads SASEGT. The CDR3 contains 13 residues. V was clipped by 0 bases and J by 13 bases; unmatched bases: 8. DNA for the CDR3: TGTGCCAGCAGTGAAGCGGACAGGTCGAGCGGTTTCTTT. Encoded protein: CASSEADRSSGFF.

The V call is TRBV6-5, the J call TRBJ1-2; a possible D gene is TRBD1 (5 bases). The length of the CDR3 is 12 residues. CDR1 is MNHEY and CDR2 is SVGAGI in the germline V gene. V shed 8 bases and J shed 4 bases, with 11 bases lying between them. The CDR3 DNA is TGTGCCAGCGCGAGGGGAGGCTATGGCTACACCTTC. It codes for CASARGGYGYTF.

The chain carries TRBV6-1 and TRBJ1-1; 8 bases fit TRBD1. This CDR3 region has 17 residues. V lost 0 bases and J lost 6; bases outside the gene matches: 12. CDR1 and CDR2 (germline): MNHNS, SASEGT. DNA for the CDR3: TGTGCCAGCAGTGAAGCGGGCGGGACAGGAGGTCACCCTGAAGCTTTCTTT. Its translation is CASSEAGGTGGHPEAFF.

The CDR3 spells CASRPSGGGQETQYF. The CDR3 DNA follows: TGTGCCAGCAGGCCCAGCGGTGGCGGCCAAGAGACCCAGTACTTC. The chain uses TRBV27 and TRBJ2-5; D possibly corresponds to TRBD2 (5 bases). The CDR3 length is 15 residues. Germline lookup yields CDR1 MNHEY and CDR2 SMNVEV (reference sequence). V was clipped by 6 bases and J by 1 base, with 15 bases between them.